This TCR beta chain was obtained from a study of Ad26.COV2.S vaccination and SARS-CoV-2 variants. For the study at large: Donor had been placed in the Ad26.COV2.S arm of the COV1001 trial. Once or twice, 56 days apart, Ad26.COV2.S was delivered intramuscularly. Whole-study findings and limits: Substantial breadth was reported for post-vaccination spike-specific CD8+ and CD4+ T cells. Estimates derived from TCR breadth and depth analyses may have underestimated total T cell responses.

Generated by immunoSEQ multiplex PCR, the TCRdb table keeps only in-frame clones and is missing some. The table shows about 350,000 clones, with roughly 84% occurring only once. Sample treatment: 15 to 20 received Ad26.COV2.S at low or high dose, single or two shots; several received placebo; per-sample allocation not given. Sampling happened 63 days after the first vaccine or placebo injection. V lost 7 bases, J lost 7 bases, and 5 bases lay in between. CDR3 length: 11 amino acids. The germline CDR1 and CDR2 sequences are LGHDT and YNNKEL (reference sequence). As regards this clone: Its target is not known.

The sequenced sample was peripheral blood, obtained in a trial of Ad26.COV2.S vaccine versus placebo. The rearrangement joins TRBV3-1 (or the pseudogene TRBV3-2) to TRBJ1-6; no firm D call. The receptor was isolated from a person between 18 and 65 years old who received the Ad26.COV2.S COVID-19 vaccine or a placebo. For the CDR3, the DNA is TGTGCCAGCACCAAGAATTCACCCCTCCACTTT. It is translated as CASTKNSPLHF.